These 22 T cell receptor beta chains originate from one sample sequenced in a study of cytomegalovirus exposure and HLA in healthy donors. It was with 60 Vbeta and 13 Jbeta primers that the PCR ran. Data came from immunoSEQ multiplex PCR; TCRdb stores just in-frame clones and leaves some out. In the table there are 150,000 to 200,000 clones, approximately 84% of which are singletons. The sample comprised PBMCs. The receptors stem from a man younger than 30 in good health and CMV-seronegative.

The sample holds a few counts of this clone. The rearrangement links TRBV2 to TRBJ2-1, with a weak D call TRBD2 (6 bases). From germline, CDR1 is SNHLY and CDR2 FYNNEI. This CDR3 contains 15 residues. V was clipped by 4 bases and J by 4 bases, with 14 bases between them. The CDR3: CASSGIGGRYNEQFF. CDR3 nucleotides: TGTGCCAGCAGTGGTATTGGGGGGAGATACAATGAGCAGTTCTTC. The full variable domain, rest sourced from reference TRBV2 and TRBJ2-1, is EPEVTQTPSHQVTQMGQEVILRCVPISNHLYFYWYRQILGQKVEFLVSFYNNEISEKSEIFDDQFSVERPDGSNFTLKIRSTKLEDSAMYFCASSGIGGRYNEQFFGPGTRLTVL.

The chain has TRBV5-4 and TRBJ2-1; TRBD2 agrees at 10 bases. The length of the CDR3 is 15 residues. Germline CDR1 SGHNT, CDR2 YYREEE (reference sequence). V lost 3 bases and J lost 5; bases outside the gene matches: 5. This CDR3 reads CASSYGTSDHNEQFF. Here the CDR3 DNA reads TGTGCCAGCAGCTACGGGACTAGCGATCACAATGAGCAGTTCTTC.

The CDR3 region is CASSLSYRDINYGYTF. The CDR3, as DNA: TGTGCCAGCAGCTTATCTTATCGGGACATAAACTATGGCTACACCTTC. The chain recombines TRBV7-9 with TRBJ1-2; maybe TRBD1 (6 bases). V dropped 2 bases and J dropped 2 bases, with 15 bases sitting between them. The CDR3 is 16 amino acids. The germline V gene encodes CDR1 SEHNR and CDR2 FQNEAQ (reference sequence).

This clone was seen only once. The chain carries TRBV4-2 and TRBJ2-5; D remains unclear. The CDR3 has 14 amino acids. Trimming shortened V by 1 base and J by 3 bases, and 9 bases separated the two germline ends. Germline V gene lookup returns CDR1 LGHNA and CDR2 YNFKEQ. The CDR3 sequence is CASSQGLTKETQYF. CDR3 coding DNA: TGTGCCAGCAGCCAAGGGCTTACGAAAGAGACCCAGTACTTC.

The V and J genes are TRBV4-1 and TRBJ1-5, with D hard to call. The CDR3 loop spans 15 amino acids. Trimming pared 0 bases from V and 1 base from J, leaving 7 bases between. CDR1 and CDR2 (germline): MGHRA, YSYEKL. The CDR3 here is CASSQDKTSNQPQHF. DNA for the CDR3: TGCGCCAGCAGCCAAGATAAGACAAGCAATCAGCCCCAGCATTTT.

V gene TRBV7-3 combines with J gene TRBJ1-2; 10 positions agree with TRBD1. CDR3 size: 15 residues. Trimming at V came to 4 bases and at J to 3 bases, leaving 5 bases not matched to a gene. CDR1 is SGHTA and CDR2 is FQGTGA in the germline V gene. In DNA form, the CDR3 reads TGTGCCAGCAGCTCGCCGGACAGGGGGGACTATGGCTACACCTTC. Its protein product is CASSSPDRGDYGYTF.

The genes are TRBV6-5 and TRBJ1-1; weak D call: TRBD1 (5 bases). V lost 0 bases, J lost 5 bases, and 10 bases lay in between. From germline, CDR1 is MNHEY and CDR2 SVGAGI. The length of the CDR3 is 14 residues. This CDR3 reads CASSYSGGLTEAFF. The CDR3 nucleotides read TGTGCCAGCAGTTACTCGGGGGGTCTGACTGAAGCTTTCTTT.

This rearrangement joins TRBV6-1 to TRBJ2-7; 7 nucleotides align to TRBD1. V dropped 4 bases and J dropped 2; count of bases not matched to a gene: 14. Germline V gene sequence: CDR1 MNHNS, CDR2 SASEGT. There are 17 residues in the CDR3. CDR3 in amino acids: CASSAIQGQIIPYEQYF. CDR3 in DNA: TGTGCCAGCAGTGCAATCCAGGGACAGATTATACCCTACGAGCAGTACTTC.

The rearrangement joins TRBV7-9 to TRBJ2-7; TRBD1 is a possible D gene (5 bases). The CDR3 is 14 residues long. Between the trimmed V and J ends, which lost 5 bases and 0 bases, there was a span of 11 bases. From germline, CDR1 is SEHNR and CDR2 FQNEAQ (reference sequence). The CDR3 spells CASSVPGYSYEQYF. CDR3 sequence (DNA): TGTGCCAGCAGCGTCCCAGGGTACTCCTACGAGCAGTACTTC.

In DNA form, the CDR3 reads TGTGCCAGCAGTTATCTCAGCGGGAGGTACACAGATACGCAGTATTTT. It is translated as CASSYLSGRYTDTQYF. The chain uses TRBV28 and TRBJ2-3, with 9 bases lining up with TRBD2. Germline V gene sequence: CDR1 MDHEN, CDR2 SYDVKM. Trimming cost V 4 bases and J 2 bases; bases outside gene matches: 7. The CDR3 covers 16 residues.

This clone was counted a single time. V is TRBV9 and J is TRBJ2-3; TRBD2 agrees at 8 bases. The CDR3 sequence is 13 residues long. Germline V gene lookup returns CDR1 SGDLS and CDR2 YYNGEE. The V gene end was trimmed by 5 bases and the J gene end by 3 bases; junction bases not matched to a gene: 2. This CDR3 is CASSPSGTDTQYF. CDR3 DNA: TGTGCCAGCAGTCCTAGCGGGACAGATACGCAGTATTTT. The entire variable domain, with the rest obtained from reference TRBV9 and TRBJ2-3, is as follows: DSGVTQTPKHLITATGQRVTLRCSPRSGDLSVYWYQQSLDQGLQFLIQYYNGEERAKGNILERFSAQQFPDLHSELNLSSLELGDSALYFCASSPSGTDTQYFGPGTRLTVL.

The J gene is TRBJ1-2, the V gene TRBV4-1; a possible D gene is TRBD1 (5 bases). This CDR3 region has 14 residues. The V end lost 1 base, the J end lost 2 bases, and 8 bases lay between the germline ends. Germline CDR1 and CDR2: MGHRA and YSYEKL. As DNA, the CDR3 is TGCGCCAGCAGCCAAGTGGGGCTAAACTATGGCTACACCTTC. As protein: CASSQVGLNYGYTF.

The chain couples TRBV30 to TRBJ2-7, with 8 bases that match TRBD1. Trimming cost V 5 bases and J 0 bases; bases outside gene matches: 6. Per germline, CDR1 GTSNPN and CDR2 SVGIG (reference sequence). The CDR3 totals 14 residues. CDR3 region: CAWVDRGNSYEQYF. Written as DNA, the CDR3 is TGTGCCTGGGTAGACAGGGGCAACTCCTACGAGCAGTACTTC.

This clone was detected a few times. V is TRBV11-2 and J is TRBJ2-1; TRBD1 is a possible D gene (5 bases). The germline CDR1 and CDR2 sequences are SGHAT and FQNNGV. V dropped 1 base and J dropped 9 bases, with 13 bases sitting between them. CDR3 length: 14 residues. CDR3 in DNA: TGTGCCAGCAGCTTAGGCCGACAGACTTTTGAGCAGTTCTTC. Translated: CASSLGRQTFEQFF.

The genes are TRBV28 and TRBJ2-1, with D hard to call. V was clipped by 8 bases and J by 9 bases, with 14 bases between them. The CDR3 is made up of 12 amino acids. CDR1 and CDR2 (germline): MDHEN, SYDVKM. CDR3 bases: TGTGCCAGCGGTTCTACCTGGTCTGAGCAGTTCTTC. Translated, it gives CASGSTWSEQFF.

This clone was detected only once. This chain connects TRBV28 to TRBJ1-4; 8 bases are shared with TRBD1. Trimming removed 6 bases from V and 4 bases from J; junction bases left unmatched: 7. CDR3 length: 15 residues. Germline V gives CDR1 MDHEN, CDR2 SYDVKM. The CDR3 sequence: CASRSGTGDNEKLFF. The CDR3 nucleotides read TGTGCCAGCAGGTCCGGGACAGGAGATAATGAAAAACTGTTTTTT.

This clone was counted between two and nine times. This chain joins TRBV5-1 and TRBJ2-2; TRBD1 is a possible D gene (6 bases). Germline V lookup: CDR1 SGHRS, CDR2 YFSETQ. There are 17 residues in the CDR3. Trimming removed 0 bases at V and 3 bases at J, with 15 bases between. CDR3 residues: CASSLDTGPIDTGELFF. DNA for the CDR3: TGCGCCAGCAGCTTGGATACAGGGCCAATAGACACCGGGGAGCTGTTTTTT.

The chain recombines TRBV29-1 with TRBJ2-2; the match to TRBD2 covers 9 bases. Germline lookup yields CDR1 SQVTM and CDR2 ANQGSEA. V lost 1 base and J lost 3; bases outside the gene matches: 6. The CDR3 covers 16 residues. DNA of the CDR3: TGCAGCGTTGAAGGGGGTCCTAGCGGGGACACCGGGGAGCTGTTTTTT. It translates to CSVEGGPSGDTGELFF.

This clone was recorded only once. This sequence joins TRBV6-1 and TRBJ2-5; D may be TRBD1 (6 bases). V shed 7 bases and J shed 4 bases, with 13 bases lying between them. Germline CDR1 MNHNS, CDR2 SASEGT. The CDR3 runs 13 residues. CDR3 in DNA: TGTGCCAGCAAAGCAGGGGTTAGAGAGACCCAGTACTTC. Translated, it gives CASKAGVRETQYF.

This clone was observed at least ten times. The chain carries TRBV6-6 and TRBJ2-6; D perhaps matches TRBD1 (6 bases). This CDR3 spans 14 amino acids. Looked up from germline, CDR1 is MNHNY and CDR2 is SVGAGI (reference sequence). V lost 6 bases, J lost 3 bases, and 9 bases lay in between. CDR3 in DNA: TGTGCCAGCAGACAGGGTGATGGGGCCAACGTCCTGACTTTC. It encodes CASRQGDGANVLTF.

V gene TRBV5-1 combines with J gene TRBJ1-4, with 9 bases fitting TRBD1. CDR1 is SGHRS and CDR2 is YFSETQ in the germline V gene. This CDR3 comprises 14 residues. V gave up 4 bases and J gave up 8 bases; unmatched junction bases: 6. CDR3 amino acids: CASSRGQGYEKLFF. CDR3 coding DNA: TGCGCCAGCAGCCGCGGACAGGGGTACGAAAAACTGTTTTTT.

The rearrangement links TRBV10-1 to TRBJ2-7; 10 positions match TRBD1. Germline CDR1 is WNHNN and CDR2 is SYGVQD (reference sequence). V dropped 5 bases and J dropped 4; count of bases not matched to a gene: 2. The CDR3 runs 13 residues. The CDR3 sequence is CASSRDRGYEQYF. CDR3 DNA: TGCGCCAGCAGTAGGGACAGGGGTTACGAGCAGTACTTC.